These T cell receptor beta chains were read from a single sample in a study of T-cell reconstitution after alpha-beta-depleted transplantation in children. TCRdb itself ran the PCR reads through MiXCR, one entry per CDR3 protein. This sample has some 240,000 distinct CDR3 sequences, with around 8.9% found just once. Material: PBMCs from the stem cell graft donor, obtained from the stem cell graft. The source is a human donor who donated a stem cell graft to a child with SCID. CDR3s include the opening cysteine and the closing phenylalanine or tryptophan. The order of the fields is J gene, V gene, CDR3 protein.

J: TRBJ2-4
V: TRBV20-1
CDR3: CSGAGQSLAKNIQYF

J: TRBJ1-5
V: TRBV7-8
CDR3: CASSLGAQGGNQPQHF

J: TRBJ2-7
V: TRBV20-1
CDR3: CSAIPGSEQYF

J: TRBJ2-5
V: TRBV18
CDR3: CASSPFIAGASQETQYF

J: TRBJ2-1
V: TRBV7-2
CDR3: CASSIGTSGGAYNEQFF

J: TRBJ1-2
V: TRBV7-3
CDR3: CASSSSNLDSAEGYTF

J: TRBJ2-2
V: TRBV7-9
CDR3: CASSFSANTGELFF

J: TRBJ2-1
V: TRBV5-1
CDR3: CASSLNPRDEQFF

J: TRBJ2-3
V: TRBV12-3/TRBV12-4
CDR3: CASSPLLATGHTQYF

J: TRBJ1-5
V: TRBV19
CDR3: CASRYRTRDQPQHF

J: TRBJ2-1
V: TRBV7-8
CDR3: CASSLAAGGPLNEQFF

J: TRBJ2-5
V: TRBV12-3/TRBV12-4
CDR3: CASSRNEETQYF

J: TRBJ1-1
V: TRBV18
CDR3: CASSPPSSNTEAFF

J: TRBJ2-1
V: TRBV3-1
CDR3: CASSPLGGAYNEQFF

J: TRBJ1-2
V: TRBV12-3/TRBV12-4
CDR3: CASSSDRVFYGYTF

J: TRBJ1-4
V: TRBV20-1
CDR3: CSAITGGKYEKLFF

J: TRBJ2-7
V: TRBV5-1
CDR3: CASREGTLKSYEQYF

J: TRBJ2-1
V: TRBV3-1
CDR3: CASSRGGSEQFF

J: TRBJ2-5
V: TRBV15
CDR3: CATSSAVRGPWETQYF

J: TRBJ2-1
V: TRBV27
CDR3: CASSGTGWHEQFF

J: TRBJ2-3
V: TRBV7-2
CDR3: CASTDYGQGPDTQYF

J: TRBJ1-1
V: TRBV19
CDR3: CASSGGGQVFAEAFF

J: TRBJ1-2
V: TRBV6-5
CDR3: CASRYSDRDIDGYTF

J: TRBJ2-3
V: TRBV9
CDR3: CASSVMSGGLDTQYF

J: TRBJ2-7
V: TRBV9
CDR3: CASSGTGDYEQYF

J: TRBJ2-7
V: TRBV4-1
CDR3: CASSLGQGNYEQYF

J: TRBJ2-1
V: TRBV20-1
CDR3: CSVGPGSYNEQFF

J: TRBJ1-3
V: TRBV5-1
CDR3: CASSSTQGDTIYF

J: TRBJ1-6
V: TRBV20-1
CDR3: CSAQGQNSPLHF